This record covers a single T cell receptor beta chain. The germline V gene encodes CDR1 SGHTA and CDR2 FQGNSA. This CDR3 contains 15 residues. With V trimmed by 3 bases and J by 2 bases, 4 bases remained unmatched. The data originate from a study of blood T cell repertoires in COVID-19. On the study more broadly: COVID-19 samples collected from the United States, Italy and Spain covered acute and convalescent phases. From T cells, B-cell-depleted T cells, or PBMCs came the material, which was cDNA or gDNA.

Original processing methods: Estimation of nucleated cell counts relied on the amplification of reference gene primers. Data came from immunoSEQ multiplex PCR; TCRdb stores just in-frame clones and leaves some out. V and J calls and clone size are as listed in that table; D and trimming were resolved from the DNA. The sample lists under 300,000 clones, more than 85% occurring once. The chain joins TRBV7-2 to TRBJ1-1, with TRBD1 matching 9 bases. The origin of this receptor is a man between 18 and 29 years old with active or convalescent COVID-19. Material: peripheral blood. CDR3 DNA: TGTGCCAGCAGCTTCAACAGGGGGCTAAACACTGAAGCTTTCTTT. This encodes CASSFNRGLNTEAFF.